A selection of T cell receptor beta chains follows, all from one sample in a study of regulatory T cells in long-lasting Graves disease. TCRdb itself ran the multiplex PCR reads through MiXCR, one entry per CDR3 protein. This table holds a few hundred thousand distinct CDR3 sequences, roughly 10% found once. The same sample was also studied in work on T cells in Graves' hyperthyroidism and ophthalmopathy.

The material was peripheral blood mononuclear cells (PBMCs), obtained at new diagnosis, from a patient treated with antithyroid drugs. The receptors were gathered from a woman under 30 with Graves disease. CDR3s include the opening cysteine and the closing phenylalanine or tryptophan. D genes are given only for firm matches. Clone size is shown for a subset of rows, as once, few, many or a class of expanded clone.

j_gene: TRBJ1-6; d_gene: NA; v_gene: TRBV7-8; abundance: many; CDR3aa: CASSLEQGNNSPLHF; CDR3nt: TGTGCCAGCAGCTTAGAGCAGGGAAATAATTCACCCCTCCACTTT
j_gene: TRBJ2-6; d_gene: NA; v_gene: TRBV6-1; abundance: many; CDR3aa: CASSLVALGSGANVLTF; CDR3nt: TGTGCCAGCAGTCTTGTAGCTCTCGGGTCTGGGGCCAACGTCCTGACTTTC
j_gene: TRBJ2-1; d_gene: NA; v_gene: TRBV6-2/TRBV6-3; abundance: NA; CDR3aa: CASSYVQGWNEQFF; CDR3nt: TGTGCCAGCAGTTATGTCCAGGGTTGGAATGAGCAGTTCTTC
j_gene: TRBJ2-2; d_gene: TRBD1; v_gene: TRBV13; abundance: NA; CDR3aa: CASSYGTVFGELFF; CDR3nt: TGTGCCAGCAGCTACGGGACAGTTTTCGGGGAGCTGTTTTTT
j_gene: TRBJ2-2; d_gene: TRBD2; v_gene: TRBV27; abundance: many; CDR3aa: CASSLYPRGGNTGELFF; CDR3nt: TGTGCCAGCAGTTTATATCCGCGGGGGGGTAACACCGGGGAGCTGTTTTTT
j_gene: TRBJ2-7; d_gene: NA; v_gene: TRBV28; abundance: many; CDR3aa: CASSLPGYYEQYF; CDR3nt: TGTGCCAGCAGTTTACCAGGGTACTACGAGCAGTACTTC
j_gene: TRBJ1-2; d_gene: NA; v_gene: TRBV4-2; abundance: many; CDR3aa: CASSQDPGRTNYGYTF; CDR3nt: TGTGCCAGCAGCCAAGATCCCGGACGGACTAACTATGGCTACACCTTC
j_gene: TRBJ2-4; d_gene: NA; v_gene: TRBV29-1; abundance: few; CDR3aa: CSAVTQGGIQYF; CDR3nt: TGCAGCGCTGTCACTCAGGGGGGGATTCAGTACTTC
j_gene: TRBJ2-2; d_gene: NA; v_gene: TRBV7-2; abundance: many; CDR3aa: CASKMGGELFF; CDR3nt: TGTGCCAGTAAGATGGGCGGGGAGCTGTTTTTT
j_gene: TRBJ2-1; d_gene: TRBD2; v_gene: TRBV20-1; abundance: many; CDR3aa: CSARDVQLAGAPTYNEQFF; CDR3nt: TGCAGTGCTAGAGATGTGCAACTAGCGGGAGCTCCTACCTACAATGAGCAGTTCTTC